The 17 T cell receptor beta chains listed next were all sequenced from one sample in a study of beta chain features in type 1 diabetes. TCRB transcripts that were expressed got sequenced, as all of the isolated RNA had been reverse transcribed. Method: immunoSEQ multiplex PCR; TCRdb's copy keeps in-frame clones and lacks some. The repertoire holds over 700,000 clones, with 17% as singletons. Material: naive CD4+ T cells from blood. All receptors derive from a woman in her late teens or twenties in good health.

This sequence joins TRBV15 and TRBJ2-3; tentative D call: TRBD2 (5 bases). Germline values: CDR1 LNHNV, CDR2 YYDKDF (reference sequence). The CDR3 has 13 residues. V was pared by 1 base and J by 7 bases, with 9 bases between. CDR3 DNA: TGTGCCACCAGCAGAGGAGGGCTATATACGCAGTATTTT. This sequence encodes CATSRGGLYTQYF.

Only a few counts were recorded for this clone. The sample contains more than one DNA sequence encoding this CDR3. The chain has TRBV11-1 and TRBJ2-3; unclear D gene. The V end lost 1 base, the J end lost 5 bases, and 4 bases lay between the germline ends. The CDR3 covers 12 residues. The germline gives CDR1 SGHAT, CDR2 FQDESV (reference sequence). The CDR3 protein is CASSLGLDTQYF. CDR3 DNA sequence: TGTGCCAGCAGCTTAGGGCTAGATACGCAGTATTTT.

The chain joins TRBV29-1 to TRBJ1-1, with D possibly being TRBD1 (6 bases). Germline assignment: CDR1 SQVTM and CDR2 ANQGSEA. The CDR3 covers 13 residues. Between the trimmed V and J ends, which lost 8 bases and 0 bases, there was a span of 13 bases. CDR3 loop: CSSRTEMNTEAFF. In DNA form, the CDR3 reads TGCAGCTCCCGGACAGAAATGAACACTGAAGCTTTCTTT.

On this clone itself: Distinct nucleotide sequences in the sample also encode this CDR3. The rearrangement links TRBV4-2 to TRBJ1-2; D unresolved. V shed 3 bases and J shed 2 bases, with 4 bases lying between them. The CDR3 runs to 12 residues. Looked up from germline, CDR1 is LGHNA and CDR2 is YNFKEQ. CDR3 loop: CASSQGNYGYTF. As DNA, the CDR3 is TGTGCCAGCAGCCAGGGGAACTATGGCTACACCTTC.

This clone turned up a few times. The rearrangement uses TRBV7-2 and TRBJ2-7; 7 nucleotides line up with TRBD1. The CDR3 spans 15 residues. The trim removed 5 bases at V and 3 bases at J, leaving 10 bases unmatched. Germline assignment: CDR1 SGHTA and CDR2 FQGNSA. The CDR3 is CASSLRQGNDYEQYF. The CDR3 region has the DNA TGTGCCAGCAGCCTAAGACAGGGAAATGACTACGAGCAGTACTTC.

This sequence joins TRBV2 and TRBJ2-2, with 11 bases identical to TRBD2. Trimming at V came to 5 bases and at J to 7 bases, leaving 9 bases not matched to a gene. The germline gives CDR1 SNHLY, CDR2 FYNNEI. This CDR3 has 16 amino acids. CDR3 region: CASSKTSGTRNGELFF. CDR3 in DNA: TGTGCCAGCAGTAAGACTAGCGGGACGCGAAACGGGGAGCTGTTTTTT.

This clone was seen a few times. The V gene is TRBV4-3, the J gene TRBJ2-1; 9 positions agree with TRBD2. CDR1 is LGHNA, CDR2 YSLEER, per germline. The CDR3 runs 18 residues. V was clipped by 5 bases and J by 1 base; unmatched bases: 12. In nucleotides, the CDR3 is TGCGCCAGCAGCTATGGCTCGCGGCGGGAGGGGTCCTACAATGAGCAGTTCTTC. Translating gives CASSYGSRREGSYNEQFF.

The chain is built from TRBV5-4 and TRBJ2-3, with D maybe TRBD1 (6 bases). Trimming removed 1 base from V and 2 bases from J, with 11 bases in between. The length of the CDR3 is 15 residues. CDR1 and CDR2 (germline): SGHNT, YYREEE (reference sequence). For the CDR3, the DNA is TGTGCCAGCAGCTTGTCGGCAGGGGACACAGATACGCAGTATTTT. Protein: CASSLSAGDTDTQYF.

This clone came up a few times. The chain couples TRBV5-4 to TRBJ2-7; maybe TRBD1 (6 bases). With 6 bases removed from V and 4 bases from J, the gap between germline ends came to 14 bases. Germline CDR1 and CDR2: SGHNT and YYREEE (reference sequence). This CDR3 has 13 amino acids. The CDR3 here is CASTRDTGYEQYF. The CDR3 DNA reads TGTGCCAGCACCCGGGACACCGGTTACGAGCAGTACTTC.

This clone was counted only a few times. V and J are TRBV29-1 and TRBJ2-2; no definite D call. This CDR3 has 12 amino acids. CDR1 and CDR2 from the germline V gene are SQVTM and ANQGSEA. V lost 3 bases and J lost 2, with 4 bases in between. DNA for the CDR3: TGCAGCGTTGATAGTAACACCGGGGAGCTGTTTTTT. It yields the protein CSVDSNTGELFF.

In this sample, this clone turned up a few times. This chain's CDR3 is CASTWFETQYF. The CDR3 DNA reads as TGTGCCAGCACTTGGTTCGAGACCCAGTACTTC. The rearrangement joins TRBV2 to TRBJ2-5; D is unclear. The CDR3 is made up of 11 amino acids. Trimming took off 7 bases at V and 5 bases at J, with 8 bases between the two ends. In germline, CDR1 is SNHLY, CDR2 FYNNEI.

This clone was detected only a few times. This chain joins TRBV2 and TRBJ2-2, with TRBD2 matching over 10 bases. V dropped 6 bases and J dropped 2; count of bases not matched to a gene: 9. Germline CDR1 reads SNHLY; CDR2 reads FYNNEI. The CDR3 is 17 residues long. CDR3 protein: CASSYTSGKVNTGELFF. CDR3 DNA sequence: TGTGCCAGCAGCTACACTAGCGGGAAGGTCAACACCGGGGAGCTGTTTTTT.

J is TRBJ2-7 and V is TRBV28; no reliable D call. The CDR3 covers 14 residues. V was trimmed by 5 bases and J by 2 bases, leaving 13 bases between them. Germline CDR1 and CDR2: MDHEN and SYDVKM. In DNA, the CDR3 is TGTGCCAGCAGTCATTCAACGAGCACCTACGAGCAGTACTTC. It yields the protein CASSHSTSTYEQYF.

This clone appeared a few times. The chain couples TRBV5-4 to TRBJ2-5; TRBD1 agrees at 10 bases. The trim removed 4 bases at V and 5 bases at J, leaving 5 bases unmatched. This CDR3 spans 14 amino acids. CDR1 SGHNT and CDR2 YYREEE come from the germline V gene (reference sequence). CDR3 in amino acids: CASSQLTGGETQYF. Here the CDR3 DNA reads TGTGCCAGCAGCCAACTGACAGGGGGCGAGACCCAGTACTTC.

The chain is built from TRBV7-3 and TRBJ2-3; D gene ambiguous. The germline V gene encodes CDR1 SGHTA and CDR2 FQGTGA. Between the trimmed V and J ends, which lost 4 bases and 13 bases, there was a span of 15 bases. CDR3 length: 12 amino acids. This chain's CDR3 is CASSSIVYVEYF. CDR3 DNA: TGTGCCAGCAGCTCTATAGTTTACGTCGAGTATTTT.

The chain recombines TRBV29-1 with TRBJ1-1; tentative D call: TRBD1 (5 bases). This CDR3 has 14 amino acids. Trimming removed 3 bases from V and 4 bases from J, with 15 bases in between. Germline-derived CDR1 and CDR2 are SQVTM and ANQGSEA. The CDR3 spells CSVESRAAVTEAFF. CDR3 in DNA: TGCAGCGTTGAGTCCAGGGCGGCTGTCACTGAAGCTTTCTTT.

The chain joins TRBV4-3 to TRBJ2-5; possibly TRBD2 for D (6 bases). Looked up from germline, CDR1 is LGHNA and CDR2 is YSLEER. V was shortened by 0 bases and J by 1 base, with 12 bases between the two germline ends. The CDR3 runs 16 residues. CDR3 sequence: CASSQEIGAGQETQYF. The CDR3 nucleotides are TGCGCCAGCAGCCAAGAAATCGGAGCGGGCCAAGAGACCCAGTACTTC.